This TCR beta chain was sequenced in a study of T cells after yellow fever vaccination. MiXCR, run by TCRdb on the 5' RACE reads, gives a single entry per CDR3 protein. The repertoire holds hundreds of thousands of distinct CDR3 sequences, with about 12% as singletons. Comment on this clonotype: The antigen remains unidentified.

Findings and caveats of the study: CD4 and CD8 compartments shared a small share of clonotypes. Highly abundant clonotypes carried over from the bulk population could end up in FACS-sorted repertoires as contaminants. Secondary responses were weaker yet peaked faster, day 5 versus 15.

The sample consisted of PBMCs, taken on the day of the yellow fever booster vaccination. This sequence originates from a young man who received the YFV17D yellow fever vaccine.

The DNA of the CDR3 is TGTGCCAGCAGCCAAGTAATAAAGGGCGAGCAGTACTTC. Translated: CASSQVIKGEQYF. The rearrangement joins TRBV3-1 to TRBJ2-7, with D hard to call. The V and J ends lost 1 base and 6 bases respectively, with 10 bases between them. Germline CDR1 and CDR2: LGHDT and YNNKEL (reference sequence). CDR3 length equals 13 residues.